The rows below give T cell receptor beta chains drawn from one sample of a study of spatial heterogeneity in lung cancer. TCRdb processed the 5' RACE reads anew with MiXCR; each CDR3 protein has one entry. The table includes tens of thousands of distinct CDR3 sequences, roughly 12% detected once. Sequencing was performed on PBMCs, taken at surgery. The receptors were sampled from a male donor with early-stage non-small cell lung cancer. The CDR3 runs from the conserved cysteine through the conserved F or W. A D gene is named only where the DNA matches it firmly. Expanded clones are given a class, and other clones once, few, many or no size at all.

cdr3_nt cdr3_aa v_call d_call clone_size j_call
TGTGCCAGCAGCCGGAACGGGGGGGCAAAGACCCAGTACTTC CASSRNGGAKTQYF TRBV6-2/TRBV6-3 TRBD2 few TRBJ2-5
TGTGCCAGCAGCCTGTCGACAGGGGGCGAAAATCAGCCCCAGCATTTT CASSLSTGGENQPQHF TRBV12-3/TRBV12-4 TRBD1 NA TRBJ1-5
TGTGCCAGCTCACCACCGAGGGAGGACCGCTCCTACGAGCAGTACTTC CASSPPREDRSYEQYF TRBV18 NA few TRBJ2-7
TGTGCCAGCAGCTTGGACAGCTATAATTCACCCCTCCACTTT CASSLDSYNSPLHF TRBV11-3 NA few TRBJ1-6
TGTGCCAGCACGTATGGCTACACCTTC CASTYGYTF TRBV7-2 NA NA TRBJ1-2
TGTGCCAGCAGCGAACTAGCGGGGCCCTCCTACGAGCAGTACTTC CASSELAGPSYEQYF TRBV9 TRBD2 few TRBJ2-7
TGCGCCAGCAGCCAAGATTTGGCCAGGGGGGACGAGCAGTACTTC CASSQDLARGDEQYF TRBV4-3 NA NA TRBJ2-7
TGTGCCAGCAGCCCCCTCCCGGGACAGAGGAACACTGAAGCTTTCTTT CASSPLPGQRNTEAFF TRBV14 TRBD1 many TRBJ1-1
TGTGCCAGCAGTAAAGCGGCGCACTCCTACAATGAGCAGTTCTTC CASSKAAHSYNEQFF TRBV5-4 NA NA TRBJ2-1
TGTGCCAGCAGTCCGCCGACTAGCGGGAGAGATACGCAGTATTTT CASSPPTSGRDTQYF TRBV28 TRBD2 NA TRBJ2-3
TGTGCCAGCAGCTTAGCGGGGGGCCCCGGGACCCAGTACTTC CASSLAGGPGTQYF TRBV7-2 NA many TRBJ2-5
TGCAGTGCTGCCGGGACAGGTGTCGAGCAGTACTTC CSAAGTGVEQYF TRBV20-1 TRBD1 NA TRBJ2-7
TGTGCCAGCAGCGCAAACCCGGGACAGGGTAGCGAGCAGTACTTC CASSANPGQGSEQYF TRBV11-2 TRBD1 NA TRBJ2-7
TGTGCCAGCAGTTACCTGGGCAACTCTGGGGCCAACGTCCTGACTTTC CASSYLGNSGANVLTF TRBV6-5 NA NA TRBJ2-6
TGTGCCAGCAGCGTAGGGGACATTCAGTACTTC CASSVGDIQYF TRBV9 NA few TRBJ2-4
TGTGCCAGCAGCCCCCGGACAGGACCGACGAATACGCAGTATTTT CASSPRTGPTNTQYF TRBV13 TRBD1 NA TRBJ2-3
TGTGCCACCAGTGAACCAAGCGGCAATGAGCAGTTCTTC CATSEPSGNEQFF TRBV24-1 NA many TRBJ2-1
TGTGCCAGCAGTTTACGGCAGAATAATTCACCCCTCCACTTT CASSLRQNNSPLHF TRBV27 NA many TRBJ1-6
TGTGCCAGCACCCCGGTCCGACCGAGCTCCTACAATGATCAGTTCTTC CASTPVRPSSYNDQFF TRBV7-2 NA NA TRBJ2-1
TGTGCCAGCAGTCCGGACTCCCGGGGGGAGACCCAGTACTTC CASSPDSRGETQYF TRBV6-2/TRBV6-3 NA NA TRBJ2-5
TGCAGCGTTGCGCGCGTGGGATCTGAAGCTTTCTTT CSVARVGSEAFF TRBV29-1 NA many TRBJ1-1
TGTGCCAGCTCACCAGGACAGGTTATCACCGAGCAGTACTTC CASSPGQVITEQYF TRBV18 TRBD1 few TRBJ2-7
TGTGCCAGCAGCTTGGACAGCACCATATATTTT CASSLDSTIYF TRBV7-2 NA many TRBJ1-3
TGTGCCAGCAGTTTATGGGGAGGGAAGACCCAGTACTTC CASSLWGGKTQYF TRBV27 TRBD2 NA TRBJ2-5
TGTGCCAGCAGTTACTCATCAGGGGGCAATGAGCAGTTCTTC CASSYSSGGNEQFF TRBV6-6 TRBD1 NA TRBJ2-1
TGCGCCAGCAGCTTGCCCACAGGGGGCACTGAAGCTTTCTTT CASSLPTGGTEAFF TRBV5-1 TRBD1 few TRBJ1-1
TGTGCCAGCAGCCCCCCGGCAGGCTACGAGCAGTACTTC CASSPPAGYEQYF TRBV14 NA NA TRBJ2-7
TGTGCCAGCAGTTACTTTATTGACGCCTTCTCCTACAATGAGCAGTTCTTC CASSYFIDAFSYNEQFF TRBV6-2/TRBV6-3 NA many TRBJ2-1
TGTGCCAGCAGCTTAAGCGGGGGACCCCCCGAGAACGGGGAGCTGTTTTTT CASSLSGGPPENGELFF TRBV7-9 TRBD2 few TRBJ2-2
TGCAGTACACGACACAGGGGGCCTGAGCAGCCCCAGCATTTT CSTRHRGPEQPQHF TRBV20-1 TRBD1 few TRBJ1-5
TGTGCCAGCACCCTACGGGAGGTCCCCTACGAGCAGTACTTC CASTLREVPYEQYF TRBV11-2 TRBD2 few TRBJ2-7
TGTGCCAGCAGCTCCACCCGTCCTGCTCCGGACGGCTCCTACGAGCAGTACTTC CASSSTRPAPDGSYEQYF TRBV7-2 NA few TRBJ2-7
TGCGCCAGCAGCAGCAGGACGGTGAACACTGAAGCTTTCTTT CASSSRTVNTEAFF TRBV5-1 NA NA TRBJ1-1
TGTGCCAGCAGTACGGGCTACACAGATACGCAGTATTTT CASSTGYTDTQYF TRBV28 NA few TRBJ2-3
TGTGCCAGCAGTCTGTACGAGCAGTACTTC CASSLYEQYF TRBV2 NA many TRBJ2-7
TGTGCCAGCAGCCCCGGGACTTCTGAATTGGAGACCCAGTACTTC CASSPGTSELETQYF TRBV7-2 NA few TRBJ2-5
TGCGCCAGCAGCCAAGAAGCAGGGGTGCGTGAGCAGTTCTTC CASSQEAGVREQFF TRBV4-3 NA few TRBJ2-1
TGCGCCAGCAGCTTGGAGGGACTAGCGGGAGTTGGTGAGCAGTTCTTC CASSLEGLAGVGEQFF TRBV5-1 TRBD2 NA TRBJ2-1
TGCGCCAGCAGCCAGGGGACAGTCGCCCCAGATACGCAGTATTTT CASSQGTVAPDTQYF TRBV5-1 TRBD1 few TRBJ2-3
TGTGCCAGCAGCCCCGCAGGGAACTATGGCTACACCTTC CASSPAGNYGYTF TRBV5-5 NA many TRBJ1-2